This TCR beta chain was recovered during a study of shared clonotypes between healthy human individuals. Clones were read by immunoSEQ multiplex PCR, and TCRdb kept only the in-frame ones, dropping some. The repertoire holds hundreds of thousands of clones, about 76% seen once, with 13% in the top ten. The V gene end was trimmed by 5 bases and the J gene end by 6 bases; junction bases not matched to a gene: 11. Germline values: CDR1 SGHTA, CDR2 FQGTGA. The CDR3 extends over 15 amino acids. The sequenced material came from PBMCs. The chain employs TRBV7-3 and TRBJ2-3, with 7 nucleotides matching TRBD2. The receptor comes from a woman in her forties in good health. Some clones in this sample may be carry-over from other donors' samples. This chain's CDR3 is CASSAGGGLTDTQYF. The CDR3 nucleotides read TGTGCCAGCAGCGCCGGCGGGGGTCTTACGGATACGCAGTATTTT.